This record covers a single TCR beta chain. The antigen remains undetermined. This CDR3 contains 15 residues. V gave up 4 bases and J gave up 4 bases, with 17 bases separating them. Germline CDR1 SGHRS, CDR2 YFSETQ. What was sequenced were expressed TCRB transcripts, since all of the isolated RNA had been reverse transcribed. The protocol was immunoSEQ multiplex PCR, while the TCRdb copy is restricted to in-frame clones and leaves out a portion. Altogether roughly 610,000 clones are present, 15% to 17% being singletons, with the ten largest covering around 0.095%. This sample is drawn from a study of beta chain features in type 1 diabetes. Study in general: Cells sorted and examined across all samples totaled more than 90,000,000.

Study outcomes and limitations: There was a moderate but significant shortening of TCRB CDR3s in all four CD4+ subsets of Type 1 diabetes patients.

Every sorted population was more than 95% pure. This rearrangement joins TRBV5-1 to TRBJ1-2; a possible D gene is TRBD1 (5 bases). This receptor was obtained from a man aged 18-30 years in good health. Source material: naive CD4+ T cells from blood. The CDR3 region has the DNA TGCGCCAGCAGCACCCAGGGTCCAGTATCCTATGGCTACACCTTC. Its protein product is CASSTQGPVSYGYTF.